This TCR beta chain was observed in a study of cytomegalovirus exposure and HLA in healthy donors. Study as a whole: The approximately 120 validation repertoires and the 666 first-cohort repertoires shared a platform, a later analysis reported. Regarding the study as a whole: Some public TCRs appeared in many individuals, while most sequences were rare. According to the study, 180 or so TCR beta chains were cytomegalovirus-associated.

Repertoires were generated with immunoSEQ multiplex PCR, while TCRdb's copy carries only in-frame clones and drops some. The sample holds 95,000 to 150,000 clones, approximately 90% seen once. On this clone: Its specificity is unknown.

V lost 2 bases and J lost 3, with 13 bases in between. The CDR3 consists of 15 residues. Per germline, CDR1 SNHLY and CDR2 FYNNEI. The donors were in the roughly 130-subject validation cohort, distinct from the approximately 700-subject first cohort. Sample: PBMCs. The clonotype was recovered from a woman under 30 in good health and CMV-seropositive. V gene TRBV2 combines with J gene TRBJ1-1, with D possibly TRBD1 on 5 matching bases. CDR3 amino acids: CASSEMRQGHTEAFF. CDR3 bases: TGTGCCAGCAGTGAAATGCGGCAGGGTCACACTGAAGCTTTCTTT.